The present TCR beta chain was sequenced within a study of PD-1 blockade in classical Hodgkin lymphoma. Some clones are missing from TCRdb's copy, which holds only in-frame ones; the method was immunoSEQ multiplex PCR. The data contain tens of thousands of clones, approximately 78% of them seen just once; the ten biggest clones take up 37%. In this sample, this clone turned up a few times. Its antigen is not identified. Time point here: cycle 4 day 1 (C4D1), after less than 7 weeks of nivolumab. Exposure to brentuximab vedotin varied, and each patient had relapsed following autologous stem cell transplantation. Classification of best responses gave complete response, partial response or progressive disease. Whole-study findings and limits: Repertoire differences have undefined causes, possibly disease activity or prior therapy. It was among complete responders that baseline diversity resembled that of newly diagnosed patients. Anyone who began nivolumab under 1 year after ASCT was excluded.

Germline CDR1 and CDR2: SGHRS and YFSETQ. Trimming stripped 6 bases from V and 8 bases from J, with 15 bases between. This CDR3 region has 14 residues. V is TRBV5-1 and J is TRBJ1-6, with D possibly TRBD1 on 6 matching bases. This TCR was sampled from a human donor with classical Hodgkin lymphoma. Specimen: peripheral blood mononuclear cells (PBMCs), collected before the fourth cycle of nivolumab. The CDR3 bases are TGCGCCAGCAAGTGGCAGGGGACGTATTCACCCCTCCACTTT. Its protein product is CASKWQGTYSPLHF.